These T cell receptor beta chains were read from a single sample in a study of blood T cell repertoires in COVID-19. The protocol was immunoSEQ multiplex PCR, while the TCRdb copy is restricted to in-frame clones and leaves out a portion. The table shows about 210,000 clones, with about four fifths occurring only once. Sequenced input: peripheral blood. The origin of the receptors is a woman aged 50 to 60 with acute or convalescent COVID-19. CDR3s include the opening cysteine and the closing phenylalanine or tryptophan. A D gene is named only where the DNA matches it firmly. The size field is filled for only some rows; it gives once, few, many or a size class.

.,TRBV9,TRBJ2-7,15,TRBD2,TGTGCCAGCAGCGTGAAGGCGGGAGGGGACGACGAGCAGTACTTC,CASSVKAGGDDEQYF
.,TRBV5-8,TRBJ1-3,14,TRBD1,TGTGCCAGCAGCTTCGGGACAGGGGCCAACACCATATATTTT,CASSFGTGANTIYF
.,TRBV7-2,TRBJ1-5,14,.,TGTGCCAGCAGCTTATCGCAGGGAAAGCAGCCCCAGCATTTT,CASSLSQGKQPQHF
once,TRBV19,TRBJ2-7,13,TRBD2,TGTGCCAGTAATCTAGCGGGAGAACACGAGCAGTACTTC,CASNLAGEHEQYF
few,TRBV6-8,TRBJ2-7,15,.,TGTGCCAGCAGCCCCCTGGGGGGACTGATCTACGAGCAGTACTTC,CASSPLGGLIYEQYF
.,TRBV9,TRBJ2-7,16,.,TGTGCCAGCAGCGTAGCTAGCAGACTCACCACCGACGAGCAGTACTTC,CASSVASRLTTDEQYF
.,TRBV4-1,TRBJ1-1,15,.,TGCGCCAGCAGCCAAGAAGAGTCAGGGGCCGCTGAAGCTTTCTTT,CASSQEESGAAEAFF
.,TRBV15,TRBJ2-1,16,TRBD2,TGTGCCACCAGCTCACGACTAGCGGGGGGGTACAATGAGCAGTTCTTC,CATSSRLAGGYNEQFF
.,TRBV5-1,TRBJ2-1,18,.,TGCGCCAGCAGCTTGGCCGGGGGAGCCCCGAGCTCCTACAATGAGCAGTTCTTC,CASSLAGGAPSSYNEQFF
.,TRBV11-2,TRBJ2-7,15,.,TGTGCCAGCAGCTTTCGGGCGGGACCCTCCTACGAGCAGTACTTC,CASSFRAGPSYEQYF
.,TRBV19,TRBJ2-6,16,.,TGTGCCAGTAGTATTACAGTTGGTTCTGGGGCCAACGTCCTGACTTTC,CASSITVGSGANVLTF
.,TRBV3-1/TRBV3-2,TRBJ2-1,16,TRBD2,TGTGCCAGCAGCCAAGCTAGCGGGAGGGCCCGGAATGAGCAGTTCTTC,CASSQASGRARNEQFF
.,TRBV6-5,TRBJ2-7,14,TRBD2,TGTGCCAGCAGCCGGGCGAGCGGGAGGTACGAGCAGTACTTC,CASSRASGRYEQYF
.,TRBV11-2,TRBJ2-1,16,TRBD2,TGTGCCAGCAGTTTTATTCTAGCGGCCTCCTACAATGAGCAGTTCTTC,CASSFILAASYNEQFF
.,TRBV4-1,TRBJ1-2,14,.,TGCGCCAGCAGCCAAGGCCAGGAGGGCTATGGCTACACCTTC,CASSQGQEGYGYTF
.,TRBV19,TRBJ2-3,11,.,TGTGCCACCTCTAGCACAGATACGCAGTATTTT,CATSSTDTQYF
.,TRBV27,TRBJ1-6,17,TRBD1,TGTGCCAGCAGTTTAGTTTTCCGGACAGGGCGTGATTCACCCCTCCACTTT,CASSLVFRTGRDSPLHF
.,TRBV5-1,TRBJ2-3,15,TRBD2,TGCGCCAGCAGCTTGGCGGGGAGGGGCACAGATACGCAGTATTTT,CASSLAGRGTDTQYF
.,TRBV7-2,TRBJ2-3,15,TRBD1,TGTGCCAGCAGCAGGGGACAGGGGGGCACAGATACGCAGTATTTT,CASSRGQGGTDTQYF
once,TRBV6-5,TRBJ1-4,12,TRBD1,TGTGCCACCGGACAGGGCGGCGAAAAACTGTTTTTT,CATGQGGEKLFF
.,TRBV5-5,TRBJ2-7,14,TRBD2,TGTGCCAGCAGCAACCATAGCGGGAACCACGAGCAGTACTTC,CASSNHSGNHEQYF
.,TRBV29-1,TRBJ2-7,14,TRBD2,TGCAGCGTTGAAAAGACGGGACTACCCTACGAGCAGTACTTC,CSVEKTGLPYEQYF
.,TRBV6-1,TRBJ1-6,16,TRBD1,TGTGCCAGCAGTGAAGCCGGGGACAGAAATAATTCACCCCTCCACTTT,CASSEAGDRNNSPLHF
.,TRBV19,TRBJ2-3,16,TRBD2,TGTGCCAGTAGTAGTCAGGGACTAGTGCCGTCAGATACGCAGTATTTT,CASSSQGLVPSDTQYF
.,TRBV19,TRBJ2-7,15,TRBD2,TGTGCCAGCCGAGGGCGGGGGGACCCACGGTACGAGCAGTACTTC,CASRGRGDPRYEQYF
.,TRBV6-6,TRBJ2-7,16,.,TGTGCCAGCAGTTATGTTATAGGACAGTATTCCTACGAGCAGTACTTC,CASSYVIGQYSYEQYF
.,TRBV5-6,TRBJ1-3,15,.,TGTGCCAGCAGCTTGTATATGTTAGCCGGAAACACCATATATTTT,CASSLYMLAGNTIYF
.,TRBV6-5,TRBJ2-5,15,TRBD1,TGTGCCAGCAGTCGAAGCCCGGGACAGGAAGAGACCCAGTACTTC,CASSRSPGQEETQYF
.,TRBV29-1,TRBJ2-3,11,.,TGCAGCGTTGGAGGAGGAGATACGCAGTATTTT,CSVGGGDTQYF
few,TRBV4-1,TRBJ1-3,15,.,TGCGCCAGCAGAGAGAACACTAACTCTGGAAACACCATATATTTT,CASRENTNSGNTIYF
.,TRBV11-2,TRBJ2-1,13,.,TGTGCCAGCAACTCATATAGTTCCAATGAGCAGTTCTTC,CASNSYSSNEQFF
.,TRBV12-5,TRBJ2-5,17,TRBD1,TGTGCTAGTGGTTTGGGGATTCAGACAGGGCTCCAAGAGACCCAGTACTTC,CASGLGIQTGLQETQYF
.,TRBV19,TRBJ2-2,16,TRBD1,TGTGCCAGTACCCTGGACAGGGTAGCGAACACCGGGGAGCTGTTTTTT,CASTLDRVANTGELFF
.,TRBV5-1,TRBJ2-3,15,TRBD2,TGCGCCAGCAGCTTGGGGGGACTAGCTATAGATACGCAGTATTTT,CASSLGGLAIDTQYF
.,TRBV28,TRBJ2-1,13,TRBD1,TGTGCCAGCAGGGGGACAGGGCACAATGAGCAGTTCTTC,CASRGTGHNEQFF
.,TRBV5-4,TRBJ2-7,15,TRBD2,TGTGCCAGCAGCCGAGCGGGAGGCAGCTCCTACGAGCAGTACTTC,CASSRAGGSSYEQYF
.,TRBV30,TRBJ2-1,15,TRBD2,TGTGCCTGGACGGTAGGACTAGCGGGACGGGATGAGCAGTTCTTC,CAWTVGLAGRDEQFF
.,TRBV2,TRBJ2-5,18,.,TGTGCCAGCAGTGTCGCACGCACACCAAATTATAAAAAAGAGACCCAGTACTTC,CASSVARTPNYKKETQYF
.,TRBV24-1,TRBJ1-2,14,TRBD1,TGTGCCACCAGTGACCCAGGGGGTAGCTATGGCTACACCTTC,CATSDPGGSYGYTF
.,TRBV27,TRBJ1-6,14,.,TGTGCCAGCAGCCGACAGAATTCCAATTCACCCCTCCACTTT,CASSRQNSNSPLHF
.,TRBV15,TRBJ2-5,11,.,TGTGCCACCAGCAGGCGGGAGACCCAGTACTTC,CATSRRETQYF
.,TRBV19,TRBJ2-3,14,TRBD2,TGTGCCAGTATCGCTAGCGGGAAAGAAGATACGCAGTATTTT,CASIASGKEDTQYF
.,TRBV19,TRBJ1-2,17,TRBD1,TGTGCCAGTAGCATCTATGGGACAGGGGCCCCTTACTATGGCTACACCTTC,CASSIYGTGAPYYGYTF
.,TRBV7-2,TRBJ1-2,17,TRBD1,TGTGCCAGCAGCTTAGTAGGGGGAGGACAGGCGGGCTATGGCTACACCTTC,CASSLVGGGQAGYGYTF
.,TRBV5-4,TRBJ2-7,15,TRBD2,TGTGCCAGCAGCTTGGGAAGCGGGAGAAGTGCCGAGCAGTACTTC,CASSLGSGRSAEQYF
.,TRBV14,TRBJ2-1,19,.,TGTGCCAGCAGCCAAGATCGGGTTGGAGGGATAGTCGGGTACAATGAGCAGTTCTTC,CASSQDRVGGIVGYNEQFF
.,TRBV7-2,TRBJ2-2,15,TRBD2,TGTGCCAGCAGCAATAGCGGGGGCGGAACCGGGGAGCTGTTTTTT,CASSNSGGGTGELFF
many,TRBV5-1,TRBJ1-6,13,.,TGCGCCAGCAGCTTGGGAGGGTCGGGGGCCCTCCACTTT,CASSLGGSGALHF
.,TRBV29-1,TRBJ2-1,18,TRBD2,TGCAGCGTTGAACTGCGCCTTCAGACTAGCGGGAGTAAAAATGAGCAGTTCTTC,CSVELRLQTSGSKNEQFF
.,TRBV18,TRBJ2-3,17,TRBD2,TGTGCCAGCTCACCACGACTAGCGGGAGTGGGGACAGATACGCAGTATTTT,CASSPRLAGVGTDTQYF
.,TRBV6-6,TRBJ2-2,16,TRBD2,TGTGCCAGCAGTTACGGTACTAGCGGTAGCACCGGGGAGCTGTTTTTT,CASSYGTSGSTGELFF
.,TRBV11-2,TRBJ2-2,15,.,TGTGCCAGCAGCCCTTTGGGGGGAAAAACCGGGGAGCTGTTTTTT,CASSPLGGKTGELFF
once,TRBV18,TRBJ1-2,15,TRBD1,TGTGCCAGCTCATCGACAGGGGGCTTGGACTATGGCTACACCTTC,CASSSTGGLDYGYTF